The T cell receptor beta chain described here comes from a study of cytomegalovirus exposure and HLA in healthy donors (dated by TCRdb to 2015 to 2018). The study in broad terms: In an earlier analysis of several hundred of the donors, less than 350 Gb of sequence data and 100 million or so unique TCR beta sequences from approximately 180 million T cells were reported. An earlier analysis of 450 to 750 of the donors used high-throughput TCR beta sequencing to judge whether each TCR beta V gene segment behaved as functional or pseudogenic. Donor age, sex, ethnicity and CMV serostatus were compiled together with the repertoire data. About 310 gigabases of sequencing data and approximately 80 million unique TCR sequences were included in an early release covering 550 to 650 HLA-typed donors. Using immunosequencing, the study profiled T cell repertoires from around 670 subjects and related those repertoires to cytomegalovirus serostatus. Among about 400 genotyped donors of the cohort, an average of approximately 240,000 unique TCR beta nucleotide sequences was sequenced per donor, of which 15% to 20% were non-productive. Among the roughly 400 genotyped donors, roughly 80% belonged to the genetic ancestry cluster associated with self-reported Caucasian donors. The study aimed to test whether cataloging public T cell receptors could reveal signatures of past pathogen exposure. A separate validation cohort of roughly 120 different subjects was used in addition to the 666-subject first cohort. Typing coverage varied by locus: roughly 629-640 donors for A, B, C, DRB1 and DQB1; under 550 for DQA1; around 570 for DPA1; approximately 490 for DPB1. Every discovery cohort repertoire had been produced on one sequencing platform. Both class I and class II loci were covered by HLA typing, at four-digit resolution. Rather than using new phenotypic data, the later analysis identified candidate immune exposures from TCR beta sequences and from how often those sequences occurred across donors. Several DR-DQ haplotypes were handled as single units for association and clustering, since linkage in the cohort was strong. In a later genetic analysis, genome-wide SNP genotypes for about three fifths of the 666 donors were used, and that subset was treated as a discovery cohort. To predict cytomegalovirus infection status, the study brought together high-throughput TCR immunosequencing, statistical association of individual TCRs with disease status, and machine learning. A later analysis re-examined previously published TCR beta repertoires from 600 to 700 donors and added high-resolution HLA genotyping to investigate patterns of TCR occurrence. The paper's findings and limits, for the study overall: In a later genetic analysis, fewer N-insertions in productive TCRs were reported among donors in an Asian-associated ancestry cluster than the roughly 640-donor mean. A group of highly shared sequence variants was considered likely to be a technical artifact of the sequencing pipeline. In an earlier analysis of some 540 of the donors, most TCR beta V segments appeared in productive rearrangements about 87% or about 30% of the time, broadly matching IMGT annotations. The authors suggested that the approach could potentially be generalized to other disease states and immunological phenotypes. Cytomegalovirus status was reported to be diagnosed by the classifier with high specificity and sensitivity in both the original and validation cohorts. In a later analysis, HLA-associated TCR beta chains showed more clonal expansion and lower generation probabilities than non-associated chains that were equally common. An association between a missense DCLRE1C variant and V-gene and J-gene trimming of TCR beta chains was found in a later genetic analysis and replicated in an independent cohort. Presence/absence analyses assumed roughly uniform sequencing depth across donors, an assumption that may not hold. In a later analysis, the rate of TCR association differed among HLA loci, with DRB1 alleles having the most associated TCRs and HLA-C alleles having the fewest. In the study, around 150 TCR beta chains were listed as associated with cytomegalovirus. A further reported finding was that TCR beta sequences accurately predicted the HLA-A and HLA-B alleles for most subjects in the first cohort. Most TCR sequences were observed very rarely across donors, whereas some public TCRs were present in many individuals. Assigning TCR associations to individual alleles was difficult when HLA alleles, especially DR and DQ, strongly co-occurred. Because HLA typing was unavailable for some donors at each locus, only the typed subset was used in association tests. Correlated functional status among segregating V segments might reflect linkage disequilibrium, but an unknown experimental factor could not be ruled out. For the cohort, immune exposure information was limited to CMV serostatus. Specific HLA alleles were associated with 15,000 to 20,000 TCR beta sequences at a false discovery rate of 0.05 in a later analysis. Three of the identified cytomegalovirus-associated TCR beta chains were confirmed in vitro to be specific for cytomegalovirus antigens. According to a later analysis, most CMV-associated TCR beta chains appeared to be HLA-restricted, and the HLA associations seemed to be driven largely by CMV exposure. According to a later analysis, parvovirus B19, influenza, CMV and Epstein-Barr virus appeared linked to several top co-occurrence clusters. The earlier analysis of some 540 of the donors excluded roughly 17 rarely observed V segments, including chromosome 9 orphons, because counts were too low. The cohort was sequenced for TCR beta chains only, and without alpha or paired-chain data the features that could be detected were limited. The 87-base-pair reads could not distinguish some IMGT-functional V segments, including TRBV6-2 and TRBV6-3, so those segments were excluded.

The CDR3 runs 13 amino acids, cysteine and phenylalanine included. Only the CDR3 region is kept as DNA, spanning 39 bases read in frame from base 1. The junction carries 14 bases between V and J, which are trimmed by 5 bases and 9 bases respectively. As encoded in the germline V gene (reference sequence), CDR1 is SGHAT while CDR2 is FQDESV. The cohort was made up of approximately 700 healthy bone marrow donors. At the time of sampling, all cohort members were nominally healthy, though unrecorded immune exposures were likely present. The donor was CMV seropositive and was included in the group of 289 seropositive cohort members. A peripheral blood sample was provided by each donor, and peripheral blood mononuclear cells were used for TCR beta sequencing. Genomic DNA extraction from the blood cell samples was performed with the Qiagen DNeasy Blood Extraction Kit. With regard to this clone: It lacks a known antigen. Per-base qualities were not stored, and no clone one base away is much larger.

The method was the immunoSEQ multiplex PCR assay. For the multiplex PCR, a mixture combining 60 forward primers for TCR Vbeta segments and 13 reverse primers for TCR Jbeta segments was used. Amplification of the CDR3 region of rearranged TCR beta genes was performed with a multiplex PCR assay on genomic DNA. The Illumina HiSeq System was used to sequence the amplified TCR beta libraries as 87-base-pair reads. In the source study's methods: A later analysis tallied around 80 million unique TCR beta chains across the 700 or so repertoires, and some 10 million of those chains were shared by two or more donors. A nearest-neighbor algorithm error-corrected the raw reads and collapsed the reads into unique sequences, merging closely related sequences to remove PCR and sequencing errors. To assign V, D and J gene segments, CDR3 sequences were aligned to IMGT reference sequences. For a sequence to be retained, a match of at least six nucleotides to both a V gene segment and a J gene segment was required. A rearrangement was called productive if the CDR3 had no stop codons and remained in frame with V and J, and every other rearrangement was called non-productive. Following IMGT convention, CDR3 was defined as the stretch from the second conserved V-encoded cysteine to the conserved J-encoded phenylalanine. In an earlier analysis of around 600 of the donors, sequences lacking an unambiguous match to a single V gene segment were excluded. In an earlier analysis of a few hundred of the donors, a V segment was called functional when productive rearrangements were above 56.7%, and segregating when the standard deviation between donors exceeded 5%. A statistical classification framework was built to diagnose cytomegalovirus status from the catalog of TCR beta chain sequences. A later analysis assigned V and J genes by comparing TCR nucleotide sequences with IMGT/GENE-DB human TR gene sequences. In a later analysis, CDR3 sequences and most-parsimonious VDJ recombination scenarios were assigned using the TCRdist pipeline. In a later analysis, each TCR beta chain was defined by its CDR3 amino acid sequence together with its V-gene family, and reads lacking a unique V-gene family were excluded. A later analysis removed several hundred highly shared, low-generation-probability nucleotide sequences to deal with suspected cross-contamination and a sequencing artifact. A later analysis calculated a clonal expansion index for each public chain from normalized within-repertoire ranks of inferred template counts. A later analysis computed generation probabilities with a VDJ recombination model fitted to out-of-frame rearrangements, and checked the results against IGoR. A later analysis scored TCR-TCR, TCR-HLA and TCR-CMV co-occurrence with hypergeometric tests, applying a repertoire-size bias correction to TCR pairs. In a later analysis, false discovery rates were estimated by permuting HLA or CMV assignments 20 times. A later analysis grouped co-occurring TCRs with DBSCAN, adding TCRdist sequence similarity when clustering within HLA-allele-positive subsets. Repertoires with fewer than 30,000 or more than 120,000 public chains, plus five repertoires with anomalous nucleotide sharing, were excluded from co-occurrence clustering. Held by TCRdb, this immuneACCESS table contains in-frame sequences only and omits some clones. Under half of the omission traces to an unresolved V gene where checked; the cause of the rest is unknown. V, J and clone size were drawn from that table, and D and trimming were deduced from the DNA. The sample includes tens of thousands of clones, with 85% to 90% observed a single time. Around 10% of the sample is held by the ten biggest clonotypes.

This clonotype was obtained from a woman between 25 and 40 years old in good health and CMV-seropositive. The rearranged chain carries TRBV11-1 and TRBJ2-1, with the D gene not clear enough to name. Input material: PBMCs. The CDR3 reads CASSTQARREQFF. The nucleotide sequence is given as TGTGCCAGCAGCACCCAAGCGCGGCGTGAGCAGTTCTTC.